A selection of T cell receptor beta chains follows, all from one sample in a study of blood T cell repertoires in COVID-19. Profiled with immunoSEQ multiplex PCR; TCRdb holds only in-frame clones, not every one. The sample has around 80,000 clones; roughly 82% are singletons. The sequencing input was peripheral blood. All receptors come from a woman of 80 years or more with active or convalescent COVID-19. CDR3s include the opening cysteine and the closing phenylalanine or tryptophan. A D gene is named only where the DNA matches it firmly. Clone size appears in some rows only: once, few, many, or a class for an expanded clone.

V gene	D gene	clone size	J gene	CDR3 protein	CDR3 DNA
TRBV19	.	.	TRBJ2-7	CASSMGSGALYEQYF	TGTGCCAGTAGTATGGGATCGGGAGCCCTCTACGAGCAGTACTTC
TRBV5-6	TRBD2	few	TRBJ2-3	CASSSGGGTDTQYF	TGTGCCAGCAGCTCGGGGGGGGGCACAGATACGCAGTATTTT
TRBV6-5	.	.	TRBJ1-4	CASAFGGIGEKLFF	TGTGCCAGCGCCTTTGGGGGGATAGGAGAAAAACTGTTTTTT
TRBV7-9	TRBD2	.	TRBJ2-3	CASSPIPGLKRADTQYF	TGTGCCAGCAGCCCAATCCCGGGACTAAAAAGGGCAGATACGCAGTATTTT
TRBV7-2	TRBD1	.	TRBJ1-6	CASSLAVGQGYAPLHF	TGTGCCAGCAGCTTAGCGGTGGGACAGGGTTACGCACCCCTCCACTTT
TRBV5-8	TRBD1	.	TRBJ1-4	CASSGAGTGAGKLFF	TGTGCCAGCAGCGGTGCTGGGACAGGGGCAGGAAAACTGTTTTTT
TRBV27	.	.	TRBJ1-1	CARPRGRISRSTEAFF	TGTGCCAGGCCCCGCGGGAGAATTTCTAGGAGCACTGAAGCTTTCTTT
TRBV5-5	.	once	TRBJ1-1	CASSTTVGYRGTEAFF	TGTGCCAGCAGCACGACGGTAGGGTATCGGGGCACTGAAGCTTTCTTT
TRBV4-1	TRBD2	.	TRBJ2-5	CASSQDQGTSKTQYF	TGCGCCAGCAGCCAAGATCAGGGGACTAGCAAGACCCAGTACTTC
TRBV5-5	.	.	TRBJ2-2	CASTGRATNTGELFF	TGTGCCAGCACCGGCAGGGCCACGAACACCGGGGAGCTGTTTTTT
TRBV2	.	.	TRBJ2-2	CASTESGHTGELFF	TGTGCCAGCACAGAGTCAGGGCACACCGGGGAGCTGTTTTTT
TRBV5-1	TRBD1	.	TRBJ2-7	CASSLKDRVSSYEQYF	TGCGCCAGCAGCTTAAAGGACAGGGTGAGCTCCTACGAGCAGTACTTC
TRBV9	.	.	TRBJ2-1	CASSADPGGGSYNEQFF	TGTGCCAGCAGCGCCGATCCGGGGGGCGGATCCTACAATGAGCAGTTCTTC
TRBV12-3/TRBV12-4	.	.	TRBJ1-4	CASRGANEKLFF	TGTGCCAGCAGAGGAGCTAATGAAAAACTGTTTTTT
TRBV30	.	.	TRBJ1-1	CAWRTAFNTEAFF	TGTGCCTGGAGGACAGCTTTCAACACTGAAGCTTTCTTT
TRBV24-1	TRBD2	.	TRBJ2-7	CATSDPSGGRYEQYF	TGTGCCACCAGTGATCCGAGCGGGGGCCGCTACGAGCAGTACTTC
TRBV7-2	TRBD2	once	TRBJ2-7	CASSFRAGDYEQYF	TGTGCCAGCAGCTTCAGGGCGGGGGACTACGAGCAGTACTTC
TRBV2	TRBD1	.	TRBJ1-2	CASTPDRGRTNYGYTF	TGTGCCAGCACTCCGGACAGGGGCCGGACTAACTATGGCTACACCTTC
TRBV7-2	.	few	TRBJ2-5	CASKTLGVETQYF	TGTGCCAGCAAGACATTGGGCGTGGAGACCCAGTACTTC
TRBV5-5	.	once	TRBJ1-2	CASSLIPSNREARSYTF	TGTGCCAGCAGCTTGATTCCTAGTAACAGGGAAGCGAGAAGCTACACCTTC
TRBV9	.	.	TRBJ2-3	CASSVAVYSTDTQYF	TGTGCCAGCAGCGTAGCGGTTTATAGCACAGATACGCAGTATTTT
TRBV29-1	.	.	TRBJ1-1	CSGGGMNTEAFF	TGCAGCGGAGGAGGTATGAACACTGAAGCTTTCTTT
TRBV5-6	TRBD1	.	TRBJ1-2	CASRGTGVLHYGGYTF	TGTGCCAGCAGGGGGACAGGGGTCCTTCACTATGGTGGCTACACCTTC
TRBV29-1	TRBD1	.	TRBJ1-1	CSVTGDDTEAFF	TGCAGCGTCACAGGGGACGACACTGAAGCTTTCTTT
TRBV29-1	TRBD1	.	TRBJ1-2	CSVGSTGGRNYGYTF	TGCAGCGTTGGGTCGACAGGGGGCCGTAACTATGGCTACACCTTC
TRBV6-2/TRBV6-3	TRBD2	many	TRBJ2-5	CASSKTSGGAETQYF	TGTGCCAGCAGTAAGACTAGCGGGGGGGCAGAGACCCAGTACTTC
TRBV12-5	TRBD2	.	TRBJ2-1	CASGPRAGVEQFF	TGTGCTAGTGGCCCTCGAGCGGGGGTAGAGCAGTTCTTC
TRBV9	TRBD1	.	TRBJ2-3	CASSVGAGDRVTDTQYF	TGTGCCAGCAGCGTAGGGGCGGGGGACAGGGTCACAGATACGCAGTATTTT
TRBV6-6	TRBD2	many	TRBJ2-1	CASSPDRVAGQLNEQFF	TGTGCCAGCAGTCCCGATAGGGTAGCGGGGCAACTCAATGAGCAGTTCTTC
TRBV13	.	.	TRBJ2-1	CASSLSRGLYNEQFF	TGTGCCAGCAGCCTTTCTCGGGGACTCTACAATGAGCAGTTCTTC
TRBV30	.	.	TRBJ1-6	CAWSVMGPYNSPLHF	TGTGCCTGGAGTGTAATGGGCCCTTATAATTCACCCCTCCACTTT
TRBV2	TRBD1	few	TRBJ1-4	CASSEDRGTNEKLFF	TGTGCCAGCAGTGAAGACAGGGGAACTAATGAAAAACTGTTTTTT
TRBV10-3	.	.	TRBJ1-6	CAMSESLDIRSSPLHF	TGTGCCATGAGTGAGTCTTTGGACATCCGGTCCTCACCCCTCCACTTT
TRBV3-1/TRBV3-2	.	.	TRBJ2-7	CASSQVLAGTYEQYF	TGTGCCAGCAGCCAAGTTTTGGCAGGGACCTACGAGCAGTACTTC
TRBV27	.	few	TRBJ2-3	CASRTKSEAQYF	TGTGCCAGCAGGACGAAGAGCGAGGCGCAGTATTTT
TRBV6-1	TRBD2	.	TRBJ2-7	CASSVRLAGHRPYEQYF	TGTGCCAGCAGTGTCCGGTTAGCGGGGCACAGACCCTACGAGCAGTACTTC
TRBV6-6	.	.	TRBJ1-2	CASSYEGSNYGYTF	TGTGCCAGCAGTTATGAGGGCTCCAACTATGGCTACACCTTC
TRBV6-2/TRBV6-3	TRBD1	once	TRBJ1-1	CASSYSPGSQGLPNTEAFF	TGTGCCAGCAGTTACTCGCCAGGTTCACAGGGGTTGCCGAACACTGAAGCTTTCTTT
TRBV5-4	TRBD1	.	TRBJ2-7	CASSFGTGAPYEQYF	TGTGCCAGCAGCTTCGGGACAGGGGCCCCCTACGAGCAGTACTTC
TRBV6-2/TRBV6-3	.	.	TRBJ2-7	CASSLSRGPYEQYF	TGTGCCAGCAGTCTTTCCAGGGGTCCCTACGAGCAGTACTTC
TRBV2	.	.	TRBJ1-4	CASSEAGANEKLFF	TGTGCCAGCAGTGAGGCAGGGGCTAATGAAAAACTGTTTTTT
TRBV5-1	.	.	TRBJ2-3	CASSLAFKTDTQYF	TGCGCCAGCAGCTTGGCTTTTAAAACAGATACGCAGTATTTT
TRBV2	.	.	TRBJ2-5	CASSLTRSLAGETQYF	TGTGCCAGCAGTTTGACCCGGTCCCTCGCGGGGGAGACCCAGTACTTC
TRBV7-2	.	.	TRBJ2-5	CASSLAPAQETQYF	TGTGCCAGCAGCTTAGCCCCAGCGCAAGAGACCCAGTACTTC
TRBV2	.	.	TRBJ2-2	CASQGRTGELFF	TGTGCCAGCCAGGGTCGGACCGGGGAGCTGTTTTTT
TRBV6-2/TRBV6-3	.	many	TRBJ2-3	CASSLASGNTQYF	TGTGCCAGCAGCCTCGCGTCGGGAAATACGCAGTATTTT
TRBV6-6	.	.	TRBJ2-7	CASSYSVGYEQYF	TGTGCCAGCAGTTACTCGGTCGGCTACGAGCAGTACTTC
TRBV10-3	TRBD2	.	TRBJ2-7	CAISVPSGGLYEQYF	TGTGCCATCAGTGTGCCCAGCGGGGGTCTCTACGAGCAGTACTTC
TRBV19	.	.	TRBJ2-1	CASNSGIRSYNEQFF	TGTGCCAGTAACTCCGGGATCCGCTCCTACAATGAGCAGTTCTTC
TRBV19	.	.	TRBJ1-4	CASSSGARVEEEKLFF	TGTGCCAGTTCCAGCGGGGCGCGGGTGGAGGAGGAAAAACTGTTTTTT
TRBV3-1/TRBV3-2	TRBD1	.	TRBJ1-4	CASSNRGVNGEKLFF	TGTGCCAGCAGCAACAGGGGAGTCAATGGTGAAAAACTGTTTTTT
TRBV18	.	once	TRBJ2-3	CASVEAATDTQYF	TGTGCCAGCGTCGAGGCGGCCACAGATACGCAGTATTTT
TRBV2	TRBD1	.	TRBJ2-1	CASRQGVGEQFF	TGTGCCAGCAGACAGGGGGTGGGTGAGCAGTTCTTC
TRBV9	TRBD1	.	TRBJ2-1	CASSPRGQGGGNEQFF	TGTGCCAGCAGCCCCAGGGGACAGGGGGGCGGCAATGAGCAGTTCTTC
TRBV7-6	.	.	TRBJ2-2	CASSPIQAGELFF	TGTGCCAGCAGCCCTATTCAAGCCGGGGAGCTGTTTTTT
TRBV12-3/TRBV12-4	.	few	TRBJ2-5	CASSLGSLETQYF	TGTGCCAGCAGTTTGGGCAGCCTAGAGACCCAGTACTTC
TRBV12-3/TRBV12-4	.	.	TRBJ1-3	CASSTMRGNTIYF	TGTGCCAGCAGTACCATGCGGGGAAACACCATATATTTT
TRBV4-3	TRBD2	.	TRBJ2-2	CASSQKTSGGRSTGELFF	TGCGCCAGCAGCCAAAAGACTAGCGGGGGGCGAAGCACCGGGGAGCTGTTTTTT
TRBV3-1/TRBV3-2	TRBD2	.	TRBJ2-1	CASSQGGLAGHEQFF	TGTGCCAGCAGCCAAGGGGGACTAGCGGGGCATGAGCAGTTCTTC
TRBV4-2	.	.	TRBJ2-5	CASSQFIRGAAQETQYF	TGTGCCAGCAGCCAATTTATTCGGGGGGCTGCCCAAGAGACCCAGTACTTC